Following are 27 T cell receptor beta chains from one sample sequenced in a study of regulatory T cells in long-lasting Graves disease. Time point given: newly diagnosed GD, antithyroid drugs for less than 3 months. With RNA extracted from PBMCs as input, the TCR library was made. The TCR beta library used iRepertoire HTBI primers with Arm-PCR amplification of CDR3. TCRdb called the multiplex PCR reads again in MiXCR, with one record for every CDR3 protein. The sample has approximately 350,000 distinct CDR3 sequences, 12% seen once. These data were also filed under a second study, of T cells in Graves' hyperthyroidism and ophthalmopathy.

Sequenced here: peripheral blood mononuclear cells (PBMCs), sampled at new diagnosis, from a patient treated with antithyroid drugs. These receptors were collected from a woman aged 18-29 years with Graves disease.

The CDR3 region has the DNA TGTGCCAGCTCACCATCTATTAAATATAATTCACCCCTCCACTTT. It encodes CASSPSIKYNSPLHF. V and J are TRBV18 and TRBJ1-6, with D unclear. The germline V gene encodes CDR1 KGHSH and CDR2 LQKENI. Trimming removed 2 bases from V and 4 bases from J, with 9 bases in between. The CDR3 consists of 15 residues.

In this sample, this clonotype turned up many times. The J gene is TRBJ1-4, the V gene TRBV12-3 or TRBV12-4; D remains ambiguous. The CDR3 consists of 14 residues. The V and J ends lost 6 bases and 4 bases respectively, with 12 bases between them. The CDR3 DNA reads as TGTGCCAGCAGCCCCGGACTGAATAATGAAAAACTGTTTTTT. This gives the protein CASSPGLNNEKLFF.

This clonotype was detected ten times or more. The CDR3 sequence is CASSLPGQGADPYYGYTF. Here the CDR3 DNA reads TGTGCCAGCTCGCTACCTGGACAGGGGGCCGATCCTTACTATGGCTACACCTTC. The gene calls are TRBV18 and TRBJ1-2; 11 bases align to TRBD1. This CDR3 has 18 amino acids. The trim removed 6 bases at V and 3 bases at J, leaving 15 bases unmatched. The V gene's germline CDR1 is KGHSH and CDR2 LQKENI. Based on the CDR3 plus reference TRBV18 and TRBJ1-2, the full variable domain is NAGVMQNPRHLVRRRGQEARLRCSPMKGHSHVYWYRQLPEEGLKFMVYLQKENIIDESGMPKERFSAEFPKEGPSILRIQQVVRGDSAAYFCASSLPGQGADPYYGYTFGSGTRLTVV.

At least ten counts were recorded for this clonotype. This chain's CDR3 is CAISETAPGSYEQYV. The DNA of the CDR3 is TGTGCCATCAGTGAGACTGCCCCGGGCAGCTACGAGCAGTACGTC. The rearrangement joins TRBV10-3 to TRBJ2-7; D ambiguous. CDR1 and CDR2 (germline): ENHRY, SYGVKD. The V gene lost 2 bases and the J gene lost 3 bases, with 14 bases spanning the gap. CDR3 length: 15 residues.

This clonotype was counted only a few times. The gene calls are TRBV27 and TRBJ1-5; 7 bases align to TRBD1. The trim removed 6 bases at V and 9 bases at J, leaving 11 bases unmatched. From germline, CDR1 is MNHEY and CDR2 SMNVEV (reference sequence). The CDR3 is 14 amino acids. In DNA, the CDR3 is TGTGCCAGCAGCTCCACCCCGACAGGGCGGCCCCAGCATTTT. Translating gives CASSSTPTGRPQHF.

This clonotype was recorded many times. The chain employs TRBV7-2 and TRBJ1-6, with D unresolved. V was trimmed by 4 bases and J by 10 bases, leaving 14 bases between them. Germline loops: CDR1 SGHTA, CDR2 FQGNSA. CDR3 size: 14 residues. The CDR3 sequence is CASSSGDSWSPLHF. CDR3 bases: TGTGCCAGCAGCTCTGGGGATTCTTGGTCACCCCTCCACTTT.

This clonotype has a count of ten or more. The genes are TRBV29-1 and TRBJ1-2; D unresolved. This CDR3 is 14 amino acids long. The V gene lost 6 bases and the J gene lost 2 bases, with 16 bases spanning the gap. The germline V gene has CDR1 SQVTM and CDR2 ANQGSEA. The CDR3 bases are TGCAGCGTCGAGGACCCGGGGAAGAACTATGGCTACACCTTC. Residues: CSVEDPGKNYGYTF.

V and J are TRBV19 and TRBJ2-4; D is perhaps TRBD1 (5 bases). V was cut by 4 bases and J by 0 bases, with 13 bases left in between. CDR3 length: 16 residues. The germline V gene encodes CDR1 LNHDA and CDR2 SQIVND (reference sequence). The CDR3 reads CASSTRQTLAKNIQYF. As DNA, the CDR3 is TGTGCCAGTAGTACCCGACAGACGTTAGCCAAAAACATTCAGTACTTC.

This clonotype has ten or more counts. The chain recombines TRBV7-3 with TRBJ2-2, with unresolved D. This CDR3 has 14 amino acids. Trimming removed 6 bases from V and 0 bases from J, with 8 bases in between. The germline V gene has CDR1 SGHTA and CDR2 FQGTGA. The CDR3 DNA follows: TGTGCCAGCAGTCGGTACCCGAACACCGGGGAGCTGTTTTTT. It specifies CASSRYPNTGELFF.

This clonotype occurred many times. The chain combines TRBV20-1 with TRBJ2-5, with 11 bases that match TRBD2. The V gene end was trimmed by 3 bases and the J gene end by 8 bases; junction bases not matched to a gene: 2. This CDR3 is 12 amino acids long. The germline V gene has CDR1 DFQATT and CDR2 SNEGSKA (reference sequence). CDR3 bases: TGCAGTGCTAGTCTAGCGGGAGGTACCCAGTACTTC. Translation: CSASLAGGTQYF.

This clonotype has ten or more counts. The rearrangement links TRBV7-9 to TRBJ2-1; a possible D gene is TRBD1 (5 bases). This CDR3 contains 15 residues. Trimming removed 0 bases at V and 4 bases at J, with 10 bases between. Germline CDR1 is SEHNR and CDR2 is FQNEAQ (reference sequence). Written as DNA, the CDR3 is TGTGCCAGCAGCTTAGCGGCGCGGACATACAATGAGCAGTTCTTC. Its translation: CASSLAARTYNEQFF.

This clonotype was found many times. This sequence joins TRBV20-1 and TRBJ1-5; D not certain. V lost 6 bases, J lost 2 bases, and 14 bases lay in between. CDR1 DFQATT and CDR2 SNEGSKA come from the germline V gene (reference sequence). There are 14 residues in the CDR3. The CDR3 sequence is CSASTGFGNQPQHF. The DNA of the CDR3 is TGCAGTGCCAGTACCGGTTTCGGCAATCAGCCCCAGCATTTT.

This clonotype was counted ten times or more. The chain recombines TRBV5-1 with TRBJ2-2; tentatively, D is TRBD2 (5 bases). The CDR3 spans 15 residues. Germline values: CDR1 SGHRS, CDR2 YFSETQ. The V end was cut by 4 bases, the J end by 3 bases, with 13 bases between. CDR3 sequence (DNA): TGCGCCAGCAGCCCCCACAGCGGCGACACCGGGGAGCTGTTTTTT. It codes for CASSPHSGDTGELFF.

The V and J genes are TRBV15 and TRBJ2-2; D is uncertain. Germline V gene sequence: CDR1 LNHNV, CDR2 YYDKDF (reference sequence). There are 13 residues in the CDR3. Trimming removed 1 base at V and 7 bases at J, with 7 bases between. The DNA for the CDR3 is TGTGCCACCAGCAGAGTCGATAGCGGGGAGCTGTTTTTT. As protein: CATSRVDSGELFF.

This clonotype was counted ten times or more. The germline gene is not matched at one end of the junction; a read error may be the cause. The genes are TRBV30 and TRBJ2-1; TRBD1 matches 7 bases. The CDR3 is 11 amino acids. CDR1 is GTSNPN, CDR2 SVGIG, per germline (reference sequence). CDR3 coding DNA: TGTGCCTGGATATACAGGGGAAGGCGGCTCTTC. The encoded protein is CAWIYRGRRLF. The full variable domain, its missing parts supplied by reference TRBV30 and TRBJ2-1, is SQTIHQWPATLVQPVGSPLSLECTVEGTSNPNLYWYRQAAGRGLQLLFYSVGIGQISSEVPQNLSASRPQDRQFILSSKKLLLSDSGFYLCAWIYRGRRLFGPGTRLTVL.

V gene TRBV28 combines with J gene TRBJ1-1; D gene ambiguous. Trimming removed 5 bases at V and 2 bases at J, with 12 bases between. Looked up from germline, CDR1 is MDHEN and CDR2 is SYDVKM. The CDR3 totals 14 residues. CDR3 nucleotides: TGTGCCAGCAGTGAGACGTTTAGAAACACTGAAGCTTTCTTT. Amino acids: CASSETFRNTEAFF.

Remarks on this clonotype: A much larger clone differs by one base, so this may be a read error. This chain uses TRBV12-3 or TRBV12-4 with TRBJ1-2; D is unresolved. The CDR3 runs 15 residues. The V and J ends lost 5 bases and 5 bases respectively, with 18 bases between them. Written as DNA, the CDR3 is TGTGCCAGCAGTCCCTCACACCGAGAGAGGTATGGCTACACCTTC. Its translation is CASSPSHRERYGYTF.

As concerns this clonotype: One base away lies a much larger clone, so this may be a sequencing read error. The chain couples TRBV20-1 to TRBJ2-1, with 15 bases identical to TRBD2. V was clipped by 5 bases and J by 4 bases; unmatched bases: 9. The CDR3 is 17 residues long. Germline assignment: CDR1 DFQATT and CDR2 SNEGSKA (reference sequence). The CDR3 reads CSAAPGTSGRSYNEQFF. The CDR3 DNA reads as TGCAGTGCTGCGCCCGGGACTAGCGGGAGGTCTTACAATGAGCAGTTCTTC.

The V and J genes are TRBV6-2 or TRBV6-3 and TRBJ2-7; 8 positions match TRBD2. CDR1 is MNHEY, CDR2 SVGEGT, per germline. CDR3 length: 14 amino acids. Germline trimming cut 4 bases from V and 7 bases from J; bases unmatched to any gene: 9. CDR3 coding DNA: TGTGCCAGCAGTTCTACAGCGGGAGCCTCTGAGCAGTACTTC. It yields the protein CASSSTAGASEQYF.

This clonotype was picked up many times. The genes are TRBV20-1 and TRBJ2-1; D is tentatively TRBD1 or TRBD2 (7 bases each). The V and J ends lost 5 bases and 8 bases respectively, with 22 bases between them. The CDR3 consists of 15 residues. Germline V CDR1 and CDR2: DFQATT, SNEGSKA (reference sequence). CDR3 bases: TGCAGTGCTGGGCGAAGGGGGCGGGAGTTCCATGAGCAGTTCTTC. Amino acids: CSAGRRGREFHEQFF.

The chain uses TRBV5-8 and TRBJ2-3, with 7 bases identical to TRBD1. This CDR3 has 19 residues. Germline CDR1 and CDR2: SGHTS and YDEGEE. V trimming: 4 bases; J trimming: 3 bases; junction bases outside the gene matches: 20. CDR3 amino acids: CASSPGTESGLAGTDTQYF. The CDR3 nucleotides read TGTGCCAGCAGCCCGGGGACAGAGTCGGGGCTAGCCGGAACAGATACGCAGTATTTT.

Concerning this clonotype itself: Just one base apart from a much larger clone, this may be a read error. The chain combines TRBV11-2 with TRBJ2-1; possibly TRBD1 or TRBD2 for D (6 bases each). Per the germline V gene, CDR1 is SGHAT and CDR2 is FQNNGV. CDR3 length equals 14 residues. Written as DNA, the CDR3 is TGTGCCGGCAGCTTGACTGGGGGGCCGAGTGAGCAGTTCTTC. It is translated as CAGSLTGGPSEQFF.

There are many counts of this clonotype. This sequence joins TRBV2 and TRBJ1-1; 8 nucleotides line up with TRBD1. The V gene end was trimmed by 7 bases and the J gene end by 5 bases; junction bases not matched to a gene: 6. This CDR3 comprises 13 residues. The germline V gene has CDR1 SNHLY and CDR2 FYNNEI. The CDR3 protein is CASIRQGRTEAFF. As DNA, the CDR3 is TGTGCCAGCATAAGACAGGGGAGGACTGAAGCTTTCTTT.

This clonotype was seen repeatedly, ten times or more. In DNA, the CDR3 is TGTGCCAGCGGTTGGCACACTGAAGCTTTCTTT. This sequence encodes CASGWHTEAFF. The chain recombines TRBV28 with TRBJ1-1; D ambiguous. The CDR3 sequence is 11 residues long. Trimming took off 8 bases at V and 3 bases at J, with 7 bases between the two ends. The germline V gene has CDR1 MDHEN and CDR2 SYDVKM.

This clonotype occurred many times. V and J are TRBV29-1 and TRBJ1-2; D gene ambiguous. The V end lost 4 bases, the J end lost 8 bases, and 11 bases lay between the germline ends. CDR1 is SQVTM, CDR2 ANQGSEA, per germline. The CDR3 is 11 amino acids. The DNA for the CDR3 is TGCAGCGTTGCGGCAGGCTCCGGCTACACCTTC. Amino acid sequence: CSVAAGSGYTF. The variable domain in full, with the rest retrieved from reference TRBV29-1 and TRBJ1-2, is SAVISQKPSRDICQRGTSLTIQCQVDSQVTMMFWYRQQPGQSLTLIATANQGSEATYESGFVIDKFPISRPNLTFSTLTVSNMSPEDSSIYLCSVAAGSGYTFGSGTRLTVV.

This clonotype was counted only a few times. This may be a read error, as it is one base from a much larger clone. The V and J genes are TRBV20-1 and TRBJ1-1; D uncertain. The CDR3 is made up of 12 amino acids. Germline V gives CDR1 DFQATT, CDR2 SNEGSKA (reference sequence). CDR3 protein: CSARERNTEVFF. Written as DNA, the CDR3 is TGCAGTGCTAGAGAGAGGAACACTGAAGTTTTCTTT.

This rearrangement joins TRBV15 to TRBJ2-1; 7 positions agree with TRBD2. The V segment lost 5 bases and the J segment 0 bases; nucleotides outside the gene matches: 10. Germline assignment: CDR1 LNHNV and CDR2 YYDKDF (reference sequence). The CDR3 is made up of 17 amino acids. Written as DNA, the CDR3 is TGTGCCACCAGCCTGGGGGAGGGGATTAGCTCCTACAATGAGCAGTTCTTC. It yields the protein CATSLGEGISSYNEQFF.